One and the same sample provided the 5 T cell receptor beta chains below, sequenced in a study of T cells in Graves' hyperthyroidism and ophthalmopathy. Amplification of TCR beta CDR3 regions used RNA as the template. The primer set for the first-round RT-PCR of the TCR CDR3 was HTBI. TCRdb ran MiXCR on the multiplex PCR reads and lists one entry per CDR3 protein. The sample consists of hundreds of thousands of distinct CDR3 sequences, approximately 36% of them appearing once. Sample: blood. The source is a woman aged 40 to 50 with Graves' hyperthyroidism.

This clonotype was seen ten or more times. The chain joins TRBV5-4 to TRBJ1-1, with unresolved D. Trimming shortened V by 9 bases and J by 2 bases, and 11 bases separated the two germline ends. The CDR3 contains 12 residues. The germline gives CDR1 SGHNT, CDR2 YYREEE (reference sequence). In nucleotides, the CDR3 is TGTGCCACCGGGGTAGGCAACACTGAAGCTTTCTTT. Encoded protein: CATGVGNTEAFF.

This clonotype occurred a few times. In DNA, the CDR3 is TGTGCCAGCAGTCATGGCAGGACCCAGTACTTC. Its translation: CASSHGRTQYF. The genes are TRBV11-2 and TRBJ2-5; the D is unclear. Germline V gives CDR1 SGHAT, CDR2 FQNNGV. The ends were cut back, 6 bases at V and 7 bases at J, with 9 bases in the middle. The length of the CDR3 is 11 residues.

In this sample, this clonotype turned up a few times. The V call is TRBV7-2, the J call TRBJ1-1; no definite D call. The germline V gene has CDR1 SGHTA and CDR2 FQGNSA. This CDR3 is built from 15 residues. Trimming removed 4 bases at V and 2 bases at J, with 14 bases between. In DNA, the CDR3 is TGTGCCAGCAGCTATGTAGGCAGGTTTAACACTGAAGCTTTCTTT. As protein: CASSYVGRFNTEAFF.

This clonotype was recorded at least ten times. This chain uses TRBV5-1 with TRBJ2-5; D uncertain. The germline V gene encodes CDR1 SGHRS and CDR2 YFSETQ. V was trimmed by 3 bases and J by 0 bases, leaving 9 bases between them. The CDR3 length is 14 residues. The CDR3 protein is CASSSGRDQETQYF. The CDR3 DNA reads TGCGCCAGCAGCTCTGGCAGAGACCAAGAGACCCAGTACTTC.

The gene calls are TRBV25-1 and TRBJ2-2; TRBD2 aligns across 12 bases. Germline-derived CDR1 and CDR2 are MGHDK and SYGVNS. The trim removed 2 bases at V and 4 bases at J, leaving 8 bases unmatched. CDR3 length: 18 residues. The CDR3 nucleotides read TGTGCCAGCAGTGAAACTAGCGGGGGGCTACCACTCACCGGGGAGCTGTTTTTT. Amino acid sequence: CASSETSGGLPLTGELFF.